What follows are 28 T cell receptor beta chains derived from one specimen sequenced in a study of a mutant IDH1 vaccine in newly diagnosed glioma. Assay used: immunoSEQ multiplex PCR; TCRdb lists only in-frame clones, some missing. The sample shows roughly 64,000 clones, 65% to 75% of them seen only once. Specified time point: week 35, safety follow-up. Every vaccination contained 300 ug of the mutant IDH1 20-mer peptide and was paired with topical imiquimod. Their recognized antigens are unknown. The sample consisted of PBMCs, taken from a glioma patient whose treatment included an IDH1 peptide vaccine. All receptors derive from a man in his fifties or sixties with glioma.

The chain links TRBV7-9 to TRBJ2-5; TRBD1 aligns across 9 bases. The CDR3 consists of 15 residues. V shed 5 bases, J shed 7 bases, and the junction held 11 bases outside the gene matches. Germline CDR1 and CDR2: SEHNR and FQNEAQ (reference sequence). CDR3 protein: CASSTTGTGIGTQYF. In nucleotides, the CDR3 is TGTGCCAGCAGCACCACCGGGACAGGGATTGGGACCCAGTACTTC.

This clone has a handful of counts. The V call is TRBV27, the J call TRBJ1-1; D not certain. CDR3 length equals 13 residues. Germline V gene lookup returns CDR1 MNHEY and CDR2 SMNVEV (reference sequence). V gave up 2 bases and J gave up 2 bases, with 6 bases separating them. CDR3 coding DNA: TGTGCCAGCAGTTTACGGGAAAACACTGAAGCTTTCTTT. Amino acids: CASSLRENTEAFF.

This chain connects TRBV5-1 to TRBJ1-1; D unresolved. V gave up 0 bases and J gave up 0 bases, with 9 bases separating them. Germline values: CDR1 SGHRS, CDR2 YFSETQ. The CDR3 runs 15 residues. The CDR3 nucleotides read TGCGCCAGCAGCTTGGTGGCGGCAATGAACACTGAAGCTTTCTTT. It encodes CASSLVAAMNTEAFF.

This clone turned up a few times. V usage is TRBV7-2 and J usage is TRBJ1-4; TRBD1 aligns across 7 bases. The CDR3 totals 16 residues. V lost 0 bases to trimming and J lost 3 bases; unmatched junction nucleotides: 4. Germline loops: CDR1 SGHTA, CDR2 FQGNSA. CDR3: CASSLALGTANEKLFF. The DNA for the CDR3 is TGTGCCAGCAGCTTAGCCCTGGGGACAGCTAATGAAAAACTGTTTTTT.

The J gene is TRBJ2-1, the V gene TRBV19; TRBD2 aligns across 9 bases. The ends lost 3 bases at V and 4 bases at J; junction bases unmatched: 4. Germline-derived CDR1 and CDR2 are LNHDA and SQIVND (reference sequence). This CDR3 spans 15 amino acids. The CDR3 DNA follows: TGTGCCAGTAGTATCTCCAGCGGGGGGTACAATGAGCAGTTCTTC. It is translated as CASSISSGGYNEQFF.

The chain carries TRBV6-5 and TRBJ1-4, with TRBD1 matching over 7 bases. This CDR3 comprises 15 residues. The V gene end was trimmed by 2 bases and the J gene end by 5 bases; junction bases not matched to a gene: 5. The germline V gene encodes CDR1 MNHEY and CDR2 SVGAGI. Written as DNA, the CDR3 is TGTGCCAGCAGTTACCGACAGGGAAGGAATGAAAAACTGTTTTTT. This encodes CASSYRQGRNEKLFF.

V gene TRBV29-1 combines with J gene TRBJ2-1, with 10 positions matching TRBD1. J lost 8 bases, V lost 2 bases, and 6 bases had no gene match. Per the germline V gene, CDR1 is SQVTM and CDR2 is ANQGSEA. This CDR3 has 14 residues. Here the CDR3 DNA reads TGCAGCGTTGAAAGAGTCGGGACAGGGGATGAGCAGTTCTTC. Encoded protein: CSVERVGTGDEQFF.

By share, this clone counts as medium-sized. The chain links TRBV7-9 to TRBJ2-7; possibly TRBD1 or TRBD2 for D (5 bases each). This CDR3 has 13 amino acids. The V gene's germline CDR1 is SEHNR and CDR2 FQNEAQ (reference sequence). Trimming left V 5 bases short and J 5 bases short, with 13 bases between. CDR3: CASSPRGDDEQYF. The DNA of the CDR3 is TGTGCCAGCAGCCCACGAGGGGACGACGAGCAGTACTTC.

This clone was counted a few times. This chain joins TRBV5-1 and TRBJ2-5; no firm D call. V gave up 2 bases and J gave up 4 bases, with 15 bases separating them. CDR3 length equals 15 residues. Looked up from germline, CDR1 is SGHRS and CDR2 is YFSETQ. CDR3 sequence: CASSFDSKLLETQYF. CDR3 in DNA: TGCGCCAGCAGCTTCGACTCCAAGTTATTAGAGACCCAGTACTTC. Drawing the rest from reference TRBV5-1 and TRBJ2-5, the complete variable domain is KAGVTQTPRYLIKTRGQQVTLSCSPISGHRSVSWYQQTPGQGLQFLFEYFSETQRNKGNFPGRFSGRQFSNSRSEMNVSTLELGDSALYLCASSFDSKLLETQYFGPGTRLLVL.

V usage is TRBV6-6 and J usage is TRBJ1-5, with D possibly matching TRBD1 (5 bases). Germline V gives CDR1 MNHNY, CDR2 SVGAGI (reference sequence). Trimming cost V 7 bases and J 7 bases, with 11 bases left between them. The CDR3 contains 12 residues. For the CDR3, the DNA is TGTGCCAGCACCCCCGAGGGGCAGCCCCAGCATTTT. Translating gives CASTPEGQPQHF.

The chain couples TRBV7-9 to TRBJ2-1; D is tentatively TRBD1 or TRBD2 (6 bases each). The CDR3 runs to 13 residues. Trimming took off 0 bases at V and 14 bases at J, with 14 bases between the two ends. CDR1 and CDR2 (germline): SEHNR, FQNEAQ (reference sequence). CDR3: CASSLAVIGGKFF. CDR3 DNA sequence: TGTGCCAGCAGCTTAGCGGTTATAGGGGGGAAGTTCTTC.

In DNA form, the CDR3 reads TGCAGCGCCGAGACTAGCTCTGGAAACACCATATATTTT. Residues: CSAETSSGNTIYF. The chain uses TRBV29-1 and TRBJ1-3; D ambiguous. This CDR3 has 13 residues. Between the trimmed V and J ends, which lost 7 bases and 0 bases, there was a span of 10 bases. CDR1 and CDR2 from the germline V gene are SQVTM and ANQGSEA.

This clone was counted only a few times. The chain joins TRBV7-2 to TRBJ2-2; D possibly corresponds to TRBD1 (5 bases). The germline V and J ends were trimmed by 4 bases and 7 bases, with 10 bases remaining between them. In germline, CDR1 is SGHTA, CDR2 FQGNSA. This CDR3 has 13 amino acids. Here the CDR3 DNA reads TGTGCCAGCAGCTCCAGGGAATTCGGGGAGCTGTTTTTT. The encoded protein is CASSSREFGELFF.

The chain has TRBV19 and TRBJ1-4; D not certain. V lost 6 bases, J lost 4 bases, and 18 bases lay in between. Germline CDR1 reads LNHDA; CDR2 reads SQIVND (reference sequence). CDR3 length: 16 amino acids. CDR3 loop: CASSPPPGRVNEKLFF. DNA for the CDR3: TGTGCCAGTAGCCCGCCCCCAGGCCGGGTTAATGAAAAACTGTTTTTT.

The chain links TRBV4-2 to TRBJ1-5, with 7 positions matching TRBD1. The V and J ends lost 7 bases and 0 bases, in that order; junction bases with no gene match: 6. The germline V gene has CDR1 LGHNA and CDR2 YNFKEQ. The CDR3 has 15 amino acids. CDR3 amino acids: CASNRDSYSNQPQHF. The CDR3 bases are TGTGCCAGCAACCGGGACAGTTATAGCAATCAGCCCCAGCATTTT.

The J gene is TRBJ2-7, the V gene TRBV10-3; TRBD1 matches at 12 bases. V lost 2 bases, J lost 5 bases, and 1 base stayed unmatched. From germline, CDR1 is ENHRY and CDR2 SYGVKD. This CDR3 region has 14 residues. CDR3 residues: CAISEGDRGHEQYF. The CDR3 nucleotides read TGTGCCATCAGTGAGGGGGACAGGGGGCACGAGCAGTACTTC.

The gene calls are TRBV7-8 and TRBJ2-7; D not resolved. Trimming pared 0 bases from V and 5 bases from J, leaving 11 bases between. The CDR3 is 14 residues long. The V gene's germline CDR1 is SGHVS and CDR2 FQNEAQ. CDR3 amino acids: CASSLALGSHEQYF. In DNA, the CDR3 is TGTGCCAGCAGCTTAGCGCTCGGGTCACACGAGCAGTACTTC.

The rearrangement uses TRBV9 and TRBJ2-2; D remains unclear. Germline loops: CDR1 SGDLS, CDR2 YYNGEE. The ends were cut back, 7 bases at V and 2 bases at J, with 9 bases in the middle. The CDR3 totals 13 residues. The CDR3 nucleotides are TGTGCCAGCGAGAATAGCAACACCGGGGAGCTGTTTTTT. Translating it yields CASENSNTGELFF.

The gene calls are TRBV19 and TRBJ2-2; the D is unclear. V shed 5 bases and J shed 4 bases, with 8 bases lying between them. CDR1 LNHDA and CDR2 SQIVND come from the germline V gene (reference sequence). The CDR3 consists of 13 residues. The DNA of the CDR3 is TGTGCCAGTAGTTTTATCGGCACCGGGGAGCTGTTTTTT. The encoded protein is CASSFIGTGELFF.

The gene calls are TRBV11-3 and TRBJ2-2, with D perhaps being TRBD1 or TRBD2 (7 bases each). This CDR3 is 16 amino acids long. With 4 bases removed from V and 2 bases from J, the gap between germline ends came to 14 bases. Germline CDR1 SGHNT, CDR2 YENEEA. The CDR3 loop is CASSWGGQRNTGELFF. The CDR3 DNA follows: TGTGCCAGCAGCTGGGGGGGACAGCGAAACACCGGGGAGCTGTTTTTT. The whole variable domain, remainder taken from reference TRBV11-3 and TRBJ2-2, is EAGVVQSPRYKIIEKKQPVAFWCNPISGHNTLYWYLQNLGQGPELLIRYENEEAVDDSQLPKDRFSAERLKGVDSTLKIQPAELGDSAVYLCASSWGGQRNTGELFFGEGSRLTVL.

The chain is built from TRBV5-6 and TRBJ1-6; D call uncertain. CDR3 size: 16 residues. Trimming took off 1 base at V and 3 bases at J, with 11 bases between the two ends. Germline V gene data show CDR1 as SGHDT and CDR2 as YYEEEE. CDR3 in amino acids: CASSLSQGNYNSPLHF. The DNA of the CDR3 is TGTGCCAGCAGCTTGTCCCAAGGGAACTATAATTCACCCCTCCACTTT.

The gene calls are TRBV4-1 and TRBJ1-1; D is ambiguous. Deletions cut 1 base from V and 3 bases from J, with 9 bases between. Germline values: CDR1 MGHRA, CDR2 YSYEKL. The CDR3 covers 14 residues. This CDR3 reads CASSQGPGYTEAFF. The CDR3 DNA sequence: TGCGCCAGCAGCCAAGGACCGGGGTACACTGAAGCTTTCTTT.

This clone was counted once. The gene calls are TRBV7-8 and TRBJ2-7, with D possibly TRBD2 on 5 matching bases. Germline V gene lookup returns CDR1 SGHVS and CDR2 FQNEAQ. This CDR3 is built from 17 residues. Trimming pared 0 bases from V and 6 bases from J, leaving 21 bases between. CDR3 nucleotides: TGTGCCAGCAGCTTAGCGCGTAGGGCAGCCCCTGGAGGCGAGCAGTACTTC. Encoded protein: CASSLARRAAPGGEQYF.

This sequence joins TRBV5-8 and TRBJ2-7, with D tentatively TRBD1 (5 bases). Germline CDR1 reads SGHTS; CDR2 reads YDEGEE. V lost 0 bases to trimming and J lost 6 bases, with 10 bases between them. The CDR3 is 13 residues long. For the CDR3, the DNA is TGTGCCAGCAGCTTGGAGGCAGGGTTCGAGCAGTACTTC. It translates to CASSLEAGFEQYF.

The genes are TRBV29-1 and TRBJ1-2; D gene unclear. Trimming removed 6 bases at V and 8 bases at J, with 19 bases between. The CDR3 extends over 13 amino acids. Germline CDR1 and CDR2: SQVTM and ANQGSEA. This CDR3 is CSVSFRDITGYTF. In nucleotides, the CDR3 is TGCAGCGTCTCCTTCCGAGACATAACGGGCTACACCTTC.

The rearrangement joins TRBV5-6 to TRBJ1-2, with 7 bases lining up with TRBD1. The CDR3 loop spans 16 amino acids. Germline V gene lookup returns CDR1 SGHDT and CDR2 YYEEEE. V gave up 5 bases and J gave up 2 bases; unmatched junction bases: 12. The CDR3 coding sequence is TGTGCCAGCAGACCTAGACAGGGACAGTGGAACTATGGCTACACCTTC. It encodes CASRPRQGQWNYGYTF.

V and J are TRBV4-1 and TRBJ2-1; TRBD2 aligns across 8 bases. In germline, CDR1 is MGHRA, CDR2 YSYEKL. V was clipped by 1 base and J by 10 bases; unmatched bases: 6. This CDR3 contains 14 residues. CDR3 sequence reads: CASSQGLAGIEQFF. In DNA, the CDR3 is TGCGCCAGCAGCCAAGGTCTAGCGGGCATCGAGCAGTTCTTC.

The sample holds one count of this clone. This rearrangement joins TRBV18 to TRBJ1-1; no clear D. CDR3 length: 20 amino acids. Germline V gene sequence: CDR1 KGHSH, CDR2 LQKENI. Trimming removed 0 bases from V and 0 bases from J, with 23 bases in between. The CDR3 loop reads CASSPPKRTDGSYMNTEAFF. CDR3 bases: TGTGCCAGCTCACCACCGAAAAGGACGGACGGCTCATACATGAACACTGAAGCTTTCTTT.